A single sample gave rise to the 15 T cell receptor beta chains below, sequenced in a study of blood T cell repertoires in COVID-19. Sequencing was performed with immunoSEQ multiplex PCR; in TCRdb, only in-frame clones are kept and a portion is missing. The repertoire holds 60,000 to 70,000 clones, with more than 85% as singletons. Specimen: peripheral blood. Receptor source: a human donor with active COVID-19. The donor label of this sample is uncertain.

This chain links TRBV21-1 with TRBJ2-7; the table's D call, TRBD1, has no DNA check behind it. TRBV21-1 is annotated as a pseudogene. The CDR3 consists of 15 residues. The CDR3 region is CASSYCQGRNYEQYF. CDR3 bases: TGTGCCAGCAGCTATTGCCAGGGAAGGAATTACGAGCAGTACTTC.

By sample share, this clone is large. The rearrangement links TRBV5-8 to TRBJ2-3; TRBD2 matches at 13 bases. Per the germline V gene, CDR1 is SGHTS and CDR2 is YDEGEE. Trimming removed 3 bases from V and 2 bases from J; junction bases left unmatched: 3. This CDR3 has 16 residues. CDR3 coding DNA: TGTGCCAGCAGCTCAGGGACTAGCGGGACCACAGATACGCAGTATTTT. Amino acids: CASSSGTSGTTDTQYF.

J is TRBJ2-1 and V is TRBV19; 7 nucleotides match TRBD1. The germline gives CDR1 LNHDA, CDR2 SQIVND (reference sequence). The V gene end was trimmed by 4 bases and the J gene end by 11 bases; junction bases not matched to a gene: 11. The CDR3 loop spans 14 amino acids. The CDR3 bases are TGTGCCAGTAGTAGGGACCCAGGGGGTAGCAAGCAGTTCTTC. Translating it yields CASSRDPGGSKQFF.

The CDR3 coding sequence is TGTGCCAGCAGTTCAGGGGGCGCGGATGGAAACACCATATATTTT. Protein: CASSSGGADGNTIYF. V usage is TRBV27 and J usage is TRBJ1-3, with 8 bases matching TRBD1. The CDR3 covers 15 residues. Per germline, CDR1 MNHEY and CDR2 SMNVEV (reference sequence). Trimming cost V 4 bases and J 3 bases; bases outside gene matches: 5.

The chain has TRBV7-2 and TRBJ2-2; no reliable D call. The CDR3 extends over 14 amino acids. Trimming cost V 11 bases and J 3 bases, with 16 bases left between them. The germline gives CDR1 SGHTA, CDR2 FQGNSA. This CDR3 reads CASKTGPYTGELFF. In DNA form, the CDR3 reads TGTGCCTCCAAGACGGGTCCTTACACCGGGGAGCTGTTTTTT.

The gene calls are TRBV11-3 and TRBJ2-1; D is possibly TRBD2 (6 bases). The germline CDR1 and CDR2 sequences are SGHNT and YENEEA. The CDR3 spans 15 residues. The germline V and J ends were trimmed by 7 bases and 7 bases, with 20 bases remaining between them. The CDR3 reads CASTLWGEGDNEQFF. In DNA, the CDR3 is TGTGCCAGCACCCTTTGGGGGGAAGGAGATAATGAGCAGTTCTTC.

The CDR3 sequence: CASSYGTTDTEAFF. The CDR3, as DNA: TGTGCCAGCAGCTATGGGACAACGGACACTGAAGCTTTCTTT. The chain recombines TRBV5-6 with TRBJ1-1; maybe TRBD1 (6 bases). Germline V lookup: CDR1 SGHDT, CDR2 YYEEEE. Between the trimmed V and J ends, which lost 3 bases and 3 bases, there was a span of 12 bases. This CDR3 is 14 amino acids long.

The CDR3 DNA reads TGTGCCACCAGTGATACAGGGATAGAAGAGACCCAGTACTTC. Translated: CATSDTGIEETQYF. This chain joins TRBV24-1 and TRBJ2-5; the D gene is possibly TRBD1 (6 bases). This CDR3 comprises 14 residues. V lost 3 bases and J 3 bases, leaving 10 bases between the germline ends. CDR1 is KGHDR and CDR2 is SFDVKD in the germline V gene.

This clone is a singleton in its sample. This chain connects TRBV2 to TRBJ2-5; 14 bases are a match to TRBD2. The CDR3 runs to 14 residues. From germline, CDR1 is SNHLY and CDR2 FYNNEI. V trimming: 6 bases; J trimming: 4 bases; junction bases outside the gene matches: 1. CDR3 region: CASRGLAGVETQYF. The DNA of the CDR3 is TGTGCCAGCAGGGGACTAGCGGGAGTAGAGACCCAGTACTTC.

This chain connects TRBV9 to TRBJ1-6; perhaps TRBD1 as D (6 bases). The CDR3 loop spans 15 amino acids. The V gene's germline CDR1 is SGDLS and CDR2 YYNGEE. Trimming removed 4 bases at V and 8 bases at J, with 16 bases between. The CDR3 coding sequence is TGTGCCAGCAGCTTACAGGGTCGGGGTGATTCACCCCTCCACTTT. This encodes CASSLQGRGDSPLHF. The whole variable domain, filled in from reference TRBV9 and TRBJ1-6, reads DSGVTQTPKHLITATGQRVTLRCSPRSGDLSVYWYQQSLDQGLQFLIQYYNGEERAKGNILERFSAQQFPDLHSELNLSSLELGDSALYFCASSLQGRGDSPLHFGNGTRLTVT.

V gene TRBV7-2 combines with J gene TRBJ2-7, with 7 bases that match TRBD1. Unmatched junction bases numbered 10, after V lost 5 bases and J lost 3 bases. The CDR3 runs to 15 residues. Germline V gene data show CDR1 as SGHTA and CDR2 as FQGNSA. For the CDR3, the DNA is TGTGCCAGCAGCCCAAACAGGGGAATCAACTACGAGCAGTACTTC. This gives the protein CASSPNRGINYEQYF. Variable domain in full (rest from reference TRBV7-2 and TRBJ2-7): GAGVSQSPSNKVTEKGKDVELRCDPISGHTALYWYRQSLGQGLEFLIYFQGNSAPDKSGLPSDRFSAERTGGSVSTLTIQRTQQEDSAVYLCASSPNRGINYEQYFGPGTRLTVT.

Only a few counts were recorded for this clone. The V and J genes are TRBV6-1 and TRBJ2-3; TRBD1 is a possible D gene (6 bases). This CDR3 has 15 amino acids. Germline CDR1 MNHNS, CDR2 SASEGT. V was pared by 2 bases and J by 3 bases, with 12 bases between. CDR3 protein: CASSENGQGTDTQYF. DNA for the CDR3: TGTGCCAGCAGTGAAAACGGGCAGGGGACAGATACGCAGTATTTT.

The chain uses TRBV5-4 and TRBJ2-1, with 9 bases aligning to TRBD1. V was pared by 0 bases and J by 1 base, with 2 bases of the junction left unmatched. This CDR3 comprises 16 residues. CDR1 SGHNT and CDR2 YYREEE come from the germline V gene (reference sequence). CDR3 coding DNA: TGTGCCAGCAGCTTGGTCGGGACAGGGTCCTACAATGAGCAGTTCTTC. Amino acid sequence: CASSLVGTGSYNEQFF.

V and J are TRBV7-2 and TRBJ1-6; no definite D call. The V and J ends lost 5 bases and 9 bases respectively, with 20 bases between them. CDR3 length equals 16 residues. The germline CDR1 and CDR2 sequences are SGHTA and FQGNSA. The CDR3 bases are TGTGCCAGCAGCGGAAGTGCCGACGGATCGGGTTCACCCCTCCACTTT. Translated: CASSGSADGSGSPLHF.

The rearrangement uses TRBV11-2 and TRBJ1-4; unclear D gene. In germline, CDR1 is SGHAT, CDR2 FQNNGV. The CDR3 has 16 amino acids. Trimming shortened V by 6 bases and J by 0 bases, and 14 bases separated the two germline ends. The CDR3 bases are TGTGCCAGCAGTTTCCGGGATTTGGCAACTAATGAAAAACTGTTTTTT. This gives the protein CASSFRDLATNEKLFF.